Listed here is a single T cell receptor beta chain. The data are from a study of blood T cell repertoires in COVID-19. About the study: The analysed material was cDNA or gDNA that came from T cells, B-cell-depleted T cells, or PBMCs.

Some clones are missing from TCRdb's copy, which holds only in-frame ones; the method was immunoSEQ multiplex PCR. There are some 300,000 clones in the sample; more than 80% occur only once, and over 5% lies in the top ten. Per germline, CDR1 SGHTS and CDR2 YDEGEE. V trimming: 0 bases; J trimming: 4 bases; junction bases outside the gene matches: 10. This CDR3 spans 17 amino acids. The specimen sequenced was peripheral blood. The V and J genes are TRBV5-8 and TRBJ2-4, with 7 bases fitting TRBD1. The sequence came from a woman aged 45-60 years with COVID-19, enrolled during active disease. The CDR3, as DNA: TGTGCCAGCAGCTTGGTTTTACGGGACAGAAAAAAAAACATTCAGTACTTC. It yields the protein CASSLVLRDRKKNIQYF.